The clone carrying this T cell receptor (beta chain) was observed a handful of times. What it recognizes is unknown. This sample was included in a study of beta chain features in type 1 diabetes. Overall study results and limits: A moderate, significant TCRB CDR3 shortening appeared in type 1 diabetes across four CD4+ subsets. Among type 1 diabetes patients, VDJ junctions had fewer insertions and more deletions.

Between the trimmed V and J ends, which lost 4 bases and 4 bases, there was a span of 23 bases. Germline values: CDR1 LNHDA, CDR2 SQIVND (reference sequence). The length of the CDR3 is 18 residues. The sequenced template was cDNA made from the entire isolated RNA. TCRdb's table, derived via immunoSEQ multiplex PCR, lists solely in-frame clones and lacks some. Of roughly 28,000 clones in the sample, 56% were seen once. The chain has TRBV19 and TRBJ2-1, with D tentatively TRBD2 (5 bases). The TCR comes from a woman younger than 35 with type 1 diabetes. Sequencing used Tregs from blood. The CDR3 bases are TGTGCCAGTAGTAGCGAGAGACTAAAAAATAGGGTATACAATGAGCAGTTCTTC. It is translated as CASSSERLKNRVYNEQFF. Full variable domain (outside the CDR3, taken from reference TRBV19 and TRBJ2-1): DGGITQSPKYLFRKEGQNVTLSCEQNLNHDAMYWYRQDPGQGLRLIYYSQIVNDFQKGDIAEGYSVSREKKESFPLTVTSAQKNPTAFYLCASSSERLKNRVYNEQFFGPGTRLTVL.